The clone carrying this T cell receptor beta chain has at least ten counts. Antigen specificity is unknown. This CDR3 has 15 residues. The V and J ends lost 1 base and 2 bases respectively, with 11 bases between them. Germline CDR1 is LGHNA and CDR2 is YSLEER. From the PCR reads, TCRdb called clonotypes with MiXCR, one entry per CDR3 protein. The sample lists around 460,000 distinct CDR3 sequences, about a fifth occurring once. These data are taken from a study of molecular identifiers for immune sequencing clone quantification. The study, taken as a whole, reports: Molecules of identical TCR sharing a barcode could underestimate highly expanded clone sizes.

Construction of naive CD8 libraries employed about 17,000 to 1,100,000 sorted cells together with 10%, 30% or 50% RNA. When naive CD8 T cells were sorted, they were gated as CD8+CD4-CCR7+CD45RA+. V is TRBV4-3 and J is TRBJ1-2, with no clear D. The sequenced sample was naive CD8+ T cells from blood, with Jurkat cell RNA spiked in. Regarding subset: FACS-sorted CD8+CD4-CCR7+CD45RA+ naive T cells. This TCR was recovered from a human donor in good health. Some libraries in this study had Jurkat cell RNA spiked in. CDR3 in amino acids: CASSQGAGINYGYTF. The DNA for the CDR3 is TGCGCCAGCAGCCAAGGGGCCGGAATAAACTATGGCTACACCTTC.